The present T cell receptor beta chain was sequenced within a study of tumor-infiltrating lymphocytes in primary liver carcinoma. Production of TCR beta cDNA used around 500 ng total RNA together with a constant-region primer. Sequencing libraries for TCR beta derived from three nested multiplex PCR rounds that used slightly modified ARM-PCR. Researchers ran the first two PCR rounds for approximately 10 cycles each with TRBV1-TRBV30 forward primers and a C-beta reverse primer. From the multiplex PCR reads, TCRdb called clonotypes with MiXCR, one entry per CDR3 protein. The table shows 300,000 to 350,000 distinct CDR3 sequences, with 65% occurring only once. Germline V gene lookup returns CDR1 SGHAT and CDR2 FQNNGV. This CDR3 is built from 14 residues. Remarks on this clonotype: What it binds is unknown. A junction boundary mismatches the germline segment, possibly from a read error.

Study-level points and caveats: Tumor-adjacent and tumor-blood pairs shared less of their repertoires than tumor region pairs shared.

Both blood RNA, taken from unsorted whole blood, and germline DNA were extracted. Among the patients, all had chronic HBV infection and none had been treated. Before any surgery took place, 3 to 5 milliliters of peripheral blood were collected. This TCR was sampled from a man aged 40-49 years with primary liver carcinoma and hepatitis B virus infection. Sequenced material: peripheral blood. This chain links TRBV11-2 with TRBJ1-6, with a possible D match to TRBD1 (5 bases). The CDR3 region has the DNA TGCGCCAGCAGCTCCCATGGGGGTGATTCACCCCTCCACTTT. Translating gives CASSSHGGDSPLHF.